This T cell receptor (beta chain) was obtained from a study of T cell changes during pregnancy in multiple sclerosis. V lost 4 bases and J lost 5; bases outside the gene matches: 10. CDR3 length: 15 amino acids. In germline, CDR1 is MDHEN, CDR2 SYDVKM. TCRdb's table, derived via immunoSEQ multiplex PCR, lists solely in-frame clones and lacks some. The sample includes roughly 85,000 clones, approximately 91% of them seen just once. The rearrangement uses TRBV28 and TRBJ2-5; TRBD2 matches at 7 bases. The sample here was peripheral blood, taken in the first trimester of pregnancy. The receptor was derived from a female donor with multiple sclerosis, enrolled in a pregnancy study. In DNA, the CDR3 is TGTGCCAGCAGTTCCCGACTAGCCGGCGTGGAGACCCAGTACTTC. Translated, it gives CASSSRLAGVETQYF.